Here is one TCR beta chain with its context. This sample was included in a study of control samples from healthy donors and cancer patients. CDR3 length: 13 amino acids. CDR1 is SQVTM, CDR2 ANQGSEA, per germline. Trimming left V 3 bases short and J 6 bases short, with 14 bases between. Profiling relied on immunoSEQ multiplex PCR, and the TCRdb table lists in-frame clones only, not all of them. The sample records some 70,000 clones, 83% being singletons. Sequencing input: blood. This chain joins TRBV29-1 and TRBJ1-2, with a possible D match to TRBD1 (5 bases). The receptor's source is a man in his sixties in good health. The DNA of the CDR3 is TGCAGCGTTGATCAGGGTGAGGGCCATGGCTACACCTTC. Translation gives CSVDQGEGHGYTF.